This passage covers 15 T cell receptor beta chains from one sample sequenced in a study of control samples from healthy donors and cancer patients. Profiling relied on immunoSEQ multiplex PCR, and the TCRdb table lists in-frame clones only, not all of them. The repertoire includes about 100,000 clones, roughly 89% of them detected once, and over 6.5% sits in the top ten. The sample taken for sequencing was blood. All receptors derive from a man aged 25-45 years in good health.

The chain couples TRBV7-2 to TRBJ2-5; D not certain. Trimming left V 1 base short and J 5 bases short, with 2 bases between. This CDR3 spans 11 amino acids. Germline CDR1 reads SGHTA; CDR2 reads FQGNSA. The CDR3 bases are TGTGCCAGCAGCTTAGTGGAGACCCAGTACTTC. Its protein is CASSLVETQYF.

The CDR3, as DNA: TGTGCTAGTGGTTTTTCTGTTGGAGGGGACACTGAAGCTTTCTTT. It yields the protein CASGFSVGGDTEAFF. The genes are TRBV12-5 and TRBJ1-1; a possible D gene is TRBD1 (5 bases). V gave up 3 bases and J gave up 3 bases, with 14 bases separating them. CDR3 length: 15 residues. Germline assignment: CDR1 LGHNT and CDR2 FRNRAP.

The genes are TRBV27 and TRBJ1-4; TRBD1 might be the D (5 bases). Trimming took off 4 bases at V and 4 bases at J, with 10 bases between the two ends. Germline V gives CDR1 MNHEY, CDR2 SMNVEV (reference sequence). The CDR3 contains 14 residues. CDR3 sequence: CASSSLGGNEKLFF. CDR3 DNA sequence: TGTGCCAGCAGTTCATTGGGGGGTAATGAAAAACTGTTTTTT.

V gene TRBV7-9 combines with J gene TRBJ1-1, with D possibly TRBD1 on 5 matching bases. This CDR3 contains 16 residues. The germline CDR1 and CDR2 sequences are SEHNR and FQNEAQ (reference sequence). Trimming pared 2 bases from V and 5 bases from J, leaving 18 bases between. The CDR3 sequence: CASSLYYVGEGTEAFF. In DNA form, the CDR3 reads TGTGCCAGCAGCTTATATTATGTGGGCGAGGGGACTGAAGCTTTCTTT.

V is TRBV5-1 and J is TRBJ2-1, with D unresolved. The CDR3 is 13 residues long. Trimming removed 0 bases at V and 6 bases at J, with 7 bases between. Germline-derived CDR1 and CDR2 are SGHRS and YFSETQ. CDR3 residues: CASSLGVINEQFF. The CDR3 region has the DNA TGCGCCAGCAGCTTGGGCGTTATCAATGAGCAGTTCTTC.

In DNA form, the CDR3 reads TGTGCCAGCGGTCGGCTGGGGGCTGAAGCTTTCTTT. It translates to CASGRLGAEAFF. This chain uses TRBV6-5 with TRBJ1-1; a possible D gene is TRBD1 (5 bases). This CDR3 is built from 12 residues. Per germline, CDR1 MNHEY and CDR2 SVGAGI. The V end lost 8 bases, the J end lost 6 bases, and 13 bases lay between the germline ends.

This clone was observed a single time. The chain combines TRBV11-2 with TRBJ1-2; D is possibly TRBD1 (6 bases). CDR3 length equals 16 residues. CDR1 and CDR2 from the germline V gene are SGHAT and FQNNGV. V gave up 6 bases and J gave up 1 base, with 18 bases separating them. The CDR3: CASSSTDSTSNYGYTF. The CDR3, as DNA: TGTGCCAGCAGTTCAACGGACAGCACGAGTAACTATGGCTACACCTTC.

V gene TRBV19 combines with J gene TRBJ2-6; D is tentatively TRBD1 or TRBD2 (7 bases each). Per germline, CDR1 LNHDA and CDR2 SQIVND (reference sequence). The CDR3 spans 17 residues. The V gene lost 3 bases and the J gene lost 1 base, with 13 bases spanning the gap. In nucleotides, the CDR3 is TGTGCCAGTAGTATTCCCAGGGGGGGATCTGGGGCCAACGTCCTGACTTTC. Its protein is CASSIPRGGSGANVLTF.

V usage is TRBV24-1 and J usage is TRBJ2-1; D unclear. There are 15 residues in the CDR3. The V gene lost 6 bases and the J gene lost 4 bases, with 15 bases spanning the gap. In germline, CDR1 is KGHDR, CDR2 SFDVKD. CDR3 in DNA: TGTGCCACCAGTACCCCGGGTCCGTCGTACAATGAGCAGTTCTTC. This gives the protein CATSTPGPSYNEQFF.

J is TRBJ2-2 and V is TRBV19; D gene unclear. V was pared by 6 bases and J by 1 base, with 6 bases between. CDR3 length equals 13 residues. The germline V gene has CDR1 LNHDA and CDR2 SQIVND (reference sequence). CDR3 DNA: TGTGCCAGTAGGAAGGGGAACACCGGGGAGCTGTTTTTT. It translates to CASRKGNTGELFF.

The chain carries TRBV28 and TRBJ1-3, with a weak D call TRBD1 (5 bases). CDR3 length: 15 amino acids. Trimming took 3 bases from V and 0 from J, leaving 9 bases between them. Germline V gene data show CDR1 as MDHEN and CDR2 as SYDVKM. The DNA for the CDR3 is TGTGCCAGCAGTTTTTGGGGGTTCTCTGGAAACACCATATATTTT. It yields the protein CASSFWGFSGNTIYF.

The V and J genes are TRBV5-4 and TRBJ1-5; D is undetermined. CDR3 size: 13 residues. From germline, CDR1 is SGHNT and CDR2 YYREEE (reference sequence). The V end lost 3 bases, the J end lost 0 bases, and 4 bases lay between the germline ends. The chain's CDR3 is CASSSNSNQPQHF. CDR3 DNA sequence: TGTGCCAGCAGCTCCAATAGCAATCAGCCCCAGCATTTT. Looking up the rest from reference TRBV5-4 and TRBJ1-5 gives the full variable domain: ETGVTQSPTHLIKTRGQQVTLRCSSQSGHNTVSWYQQALGQGPQFIFQYYREEENGRGNFPPRFSGLQFPNYSSELNVNALELDDSALYLCASSSNSNQPQHFGDGTRLSIL.

This chain links TRBV10-3 with TRBJ2-1; 7 bases agree with TRBD2. The CDR3 loop spans 14 amino acids. Germline V lookup: CDR1 ENHRY, CDR2 SYGVKD. Unmatched junction bases numbered 5, after V lost 0 bases and J lost 9 bases. CDR3 amino acids: CAISESHGGFEQFF. In DNA form, the CDR3 reads TGTGCCATCAGTGAGTCCCACGGGGGGTTTGAGCAGTTCTTC.

The chain joins TRBV28 to TRBJ1-5; D perhaps matches TRBD1 (5 bases). The V gene's germline CDR1 is MDHEN and CDR2 SYDVKM. The V end was cut by 2 bases, the J end by 1 base, with 12 bases between. CDR3 length: 16 residues. The CDR3 region is CASSLGPDSSNQPQHF. In DNA, the CDR3 is TGTGCCAGCAGTTTAGGGCCCGACAGCAGCAATCAGCCCCAGCATTTT.

This chain links TRBV30 with TRBJ1-1; D may be TRBD1 (5 bases). The CDR3 is 13 amino acids. The germline V and J ends were trimmed by 0 bases and 4 bases, with 9 bases remaining between them. Germline assignment: CDR1 GTSNPN and CDR2 SVGIG (reference sequence). The CDR3 region has the DNA TGTGCCTGGAGTGTACTTGGGACCACTGAAGCTTTCTTT. It codes for CAWSVLGTTEAFF.